One sample yielded the 20 T cell receptor beta chains listed below, sequenced in a study of T cells in Graves' hyperthyroidism and ophthalmopathy. The investigators amplified TCR beta CDR3 regions from RNA transcripts. The TCR CDR3 first-round RT-PCR relied on the HTBI primer set. TCRdb reanalysed the multiplex PCR reads using MiXCR and keeps one entry per CDR3 protein. The data show about 510,000 distinct CDR3 sequences, 11% to 15% seen once. The sample consisted of blood. These receptors were obtained from a woman aged 35 to 49 with Graves' hyperthyroidism.

Many counts were recorded for this clonotype. This chain links TRBV28 with TRBJ2-7; tentatively, D is TRBD1 or TRBD2 (5 bases each). Germline loops: CDR1 MDHEN, CDR2 SYDVKM. The CDR3 loop spans 15 amino acids. V gave up 3 bases and J gave up 1 base, with 13 bases separating them. The CDR3 sequence is CASSFQGAASYEQYF. The CDR3 nucleotides read TGTGCCAGCAGTTTCCAGGGAGCGGCGTCCTACGAGCAGTACTTC.

This clonotype was counted at least ten times. J is TRBJ2-7 and V is TRBV13, with D unclear. This CDR3 has 12 amino acids. Trimming removed 2 bases from V and 2 bases from J, with 4 bases in between. Germline V gene data show CDR1 as PRHDT and CDR2 as FYEKMQ (reference sequence). The CDR3 loop reads CASSLNTYEQYF. DNA of the CDR3: TGTGCCAGCAGCTTAAACACCTACGAGCAGTACTTC.

Many counts were recorded for this clonotype. The chain couples TRBV28 to TRBJ1-1; tentatively, D is TRBD1 (5 bases). CDR1 MDHEN and CDR2 SYDVKM come from the germline V gene. V lost 3 bases, J lost 6 bases, and 8 bases lay in between. CDR3 length: 12 amino acids. This CDR3 is CASSLRGAEAFF. CDR3 bases: TGTGCCAGCAGTTTGCGGGGGGCTGAAGCTTTCTTT.

There are a few counts of this clonotype. As DNA, the CDR3 is TGTGCCAGCAGTCTCTTAGGACTAGCGGGAAACGAGCAGTACTTC. It encodes CASSLLGLAGNEQYF. This sequence joins TRBV5-5 and TRBJ2-7; TRBD2 matches at 12 bases. Germline V gene sequence: CDR1 SGHKS, CDR2 YYEKEE (reference sequence). V was clipped by 5 bases and J by 5 bases; unmatched bases: 8. The CDR3 contains 15 residues.

This clonotype was counted many times. The chain carries TRBV7-2 and TRBJ2-5, with 10 bases identical to TRBD1. Trimming took 5 bases from V and 4 from J; bases not matched to a gene: 7. The CDR3 length is 15 residues. CDR1 and CDR2 from the germline V gene are SGHTA and FQGNSA. The CDR3 sequence: CASSGTGTGVETQYF. In DNA form, the CDR3 reads TGTGCCAGCAGCGGGACCGGGACAGGGGTAGAGACCCAGTACTTC.

This clonotype was seen many times. V usage is TRBV2 and J usage is TRBJ1-2; D gene uncertain. This CDR3 contains 13 residues. Trimming shortened V by 4 bases and J by 4 bases, and 10 bases separated the two germline ends. Germline V lookup: CDR1 SNHLY, CDR2 FYNNEI. The CDR3 nucleotides read TGTGCCAGCAGTGGTTTCGATTTCTATGGCTACACCTTC. It encodes CASSGFDFYGYTF.

The J gene is TRBJ1-2, the V gene TRBV27; 9 positions agree with TRBD1. Germline V CDR1 and CDR2: MNHEY, SMNVEV (reference sequence). Trimming at V came to 5 bases and at J to 1 base, leaving 5 bases not matched to a gene. The CDR3 has 15 residues. The CDR3 DNA reads TGTGCCAGCAGTCCCCTGGGACAGGGTAACTATGGCTACACCTTC. Protein sequence: CASSPLGQGNYGYTF.

This clonotype has at least ten counts. Here the CDR3 DNA reads TGTGCCAGTAGTAGGGGGACGCCCGCTAGATTGATGAACACTGAAGCTTTCTTT. Its protein is CASSRGTPARLMNTEAFF. This rearrangement joins TRBV19 to TRBJ1-1; possibly TRBD1 for D (5 bases). The CDR3 consists of 18 residues. Trimming stripped 4 bases from V and 0 bases from J, with 21 bases between. Germline CDR1 and CDR2: LNHDA and SQIVND (reference sequence).

This clonotype was counted many times. V gene TRBV11-3 combines with J gene TRBJ2-2; no clear D gene. Germline V gene data show CDR1 as SGHNT and CDR2 as YENEEA. The CDR3 sequence is 14 residues long. V lost 2 bases to trimming and J lost 6 bases, with 10 bases between them. In DNA, the CDR3 is TGTGCCAGCAGCTTACCGGGTACGGCCGGGGAGCTGTTTTTT. Translated: CASSLPGTAGELFF. Combining the CDR3 with reference TRBV11-3 and TRBJ2-2 gives the whole variable domain EAGVVQSPRYKIIEKKQPVAFWCNPISGHNTLYWYLQNLGQGPELLIRYENEEAVDDSQLPKDRFSAERLKGVDSTLKIQPAELGDSAVYLCASSLPGTAGELFFGEGSRLTVL.

This clonotype was counted ten times or more. CDR3 in amino acids: CASSPRDSNYGYTF. As DNA, the CDR3 is TGCGCCAGCAGCCCTCGGGACAGTAACTATGGCTACACCTTC. This sequence joins TRBV5-1 and TRBJ1-2; 7 positions match TRBD1. CDR1 and CDR2 (germline): SGHRS, YFSETQ. Trimming at V came to 4 bases and at J to 1 base, leaving 4 bases not matched to a gene. The CDR3 is 14 residues long.

The table lists this clonotype with many counts. The chain has TRBV30 and TRBJ1-1; tentatively, D is TRBD1 (5 bases). The V end was cut by 0 bases, the J end by 10 bases, with 9 bases between. The CDR3 extends over 11 amino acids. Per germline, CDR1 GTSNPN and CDR2 SVGIG (reference sequence). The CDR3 sequence: CAWSVPGVAFF. The DNA of the CDR3 is TGTGCCTGGAGTGTACCGGGGGTAGCTTTCTTT.

This clonotype was seen many times. This rearrangement joins TRBV12-3 or TRBV12-4 to TRBJ2-1, with D possibly TRBD2 on 5 matching bases. Trimming took off 5 bases at V and 1 base at J, with 9 bases between the two ends. This CDR3 contains 14 residues. The CDR3 sequence: CASSVPGSYNEQFF. The CDR3 DNA follows: TGTGCCAGCAGTGTACCGGGATCCTACAATGAGCAGTTCTTC.

The gene calls are TRBV20-1 and TRBJ1-6; D remains unclear. In germline, CDR1 is DFQATT, CDR2 SNEGSKA (reference sequence). V was trimmed by 0 bases and J by 7 bases, leaving 10 bases between them. The CDR3 extends over 14 amino acids. The CDR3 bases are TGCAGTGCTAGAGATTCCGGAGGGAATTCACCCCTCCACTTT. It specifies CSARDSGGNSPLHF.

As for this clonotype: A read error may be the cause here, since a much bigger clone is one base away. The CDR3 carries no conserved terminal phenylalanine or tryptophan, so it likely arises from a read error. The V gene is TRBV20-1, the J gene TRBJ2-1; unclear D gene. The CDR3 has 14 amino acids. V was pared by 2 bases and J by 0 bases, with 8 bases between. CDR1 is DFQATT, CDR2 SNEGSKA, per germline (reference sequence). CDR3 nucleotides: TGCAGTGCTAGAAGCATACGCTCCTACAATGAGCAGTTCCTC. This encodes CSARSIRSYNEQFL.

This clonotype showed up just a few times. The chain joins TRBV9 to TRBJ1-3; perhaps TRBD1 as D (5 bases). There are 15 residues in the CDR3. V lost 0 bases, J lost 2 bases, and 9 bases lay in between. From germline, CDR1 is SGDLS and CDR2 YYNGEE. CDR3 bases: TGTGCCAGCAGCGTAGCTGAAGGGGCTGGAAACACCATATATTTT. It specifies CASSVAEGAGNTIYF.

This clonotype has at least ten counts. This chain connects TRBV27 to TRBJ1-1; D is undetermined. There are 13 residues in the CDR3. Germline lookup yields CDR1 MNHEY and CDR2 SMNVEV (reference sequence). The V and J ends lost 2 bases and 1 base respectively, with 5 bases between them. CDR3 sequence (DNA): TGTGCCAGCAGTTTACACGAGAACACTGAAGCTTTCTTT. Residues: CASSLHENTEAFF.

This clonotype was seen at least ten times. V is TRBV5-1 and J is TRBJ2-5; TRBD1 agrees at 11 bases. The CDR3 spans 15 residues. Per the germline V gene, CDR1 is SGHRS and CDR2 is YFSETQ. V lost 2 bases to trimming and J lost 5 bases; unmatched junction nucleotides: 5. CDR3 bases: TGCGCCAGCAGCTTCGGGACAGGGGGAGAGGAGACCCAGTACTTC. Residues: CASSFGTGGEETQYF.

The V call is TRBV28, the J call TRBJ1-2; D is unresolved. CDR3 length: 15 residues. Germline V lookup: CDR1 MDHEN, CDR2 SYDVKM. V was trimmed by 2 bases and J by 4 bases, leaving 14 bases between them. CDR3 DNA sequence: TGTGCCAGCAGTTTAGAGGTTGGCGGGTTCTATGGCTACACCTTC. It encodes CASSLEVGGFYGYTF.

The chain links TRBV5-4 to TRBJ1-5; D may be TRBD1 (5 bases). There are 13 residues in the CDR3. V was clipped by 4 bases and J by 7 bases, with 12 bases between them. Germline V lookup: CDR1 SGHNT, CDR2 YYREEE (reference sequence). The CDR3 DNA sequence: TGTGCCAGCAGCCGGGACCGCGGCCAGCCCCAGCATTTT. Its translation: CASSRDRGQPQHF. The variable domain in full, with the rest retrieved from reference TRBV5-4 and TRBJ1-5, is ETGVTQSPTHLIKTRGQQVTLRCSSQSGHNTVSWYQQALGQGPQFIFQYYREEENGRGNFPPRFSGLQFPNYSSELNVNALELDDSALYLCASSRDRGQPQHFGDGTRLSIL.

This clonotype was detected ten times or more. Here the CDR3 DNA reads TGCGCCAGCAGCTTGGTAGCGGGGACGAGCTACAATGAGCAGTTCTTC. It codes for CASSLVAGTSYNEQFF. V usage is TRBV5-1 and J usage is TRBJ2-1; 8 bases match TRBD2. Germline CDR1 reads SGHRS; CDR2 reads YFSETQ. V gave up 0 bases and J gave up 3 bases; unmatched junction bases: 5. The CDR3 extends over 16 amino acids.